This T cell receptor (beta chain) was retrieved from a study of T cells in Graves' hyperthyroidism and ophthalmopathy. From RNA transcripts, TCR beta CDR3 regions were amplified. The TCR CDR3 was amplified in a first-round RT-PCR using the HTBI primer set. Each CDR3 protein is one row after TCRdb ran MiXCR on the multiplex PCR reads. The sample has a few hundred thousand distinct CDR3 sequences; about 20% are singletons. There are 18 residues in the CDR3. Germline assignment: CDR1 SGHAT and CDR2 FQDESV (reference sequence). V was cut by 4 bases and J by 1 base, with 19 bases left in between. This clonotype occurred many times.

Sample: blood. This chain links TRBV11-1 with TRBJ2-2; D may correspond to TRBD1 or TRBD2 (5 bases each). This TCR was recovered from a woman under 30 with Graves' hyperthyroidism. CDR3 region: CASSSQGMRVGNTGELFF. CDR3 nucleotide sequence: TGTGCCAGCAGCTCCCAGGGAATGAGGGTCGGGAACACCGGGGAGCTGTTTTTT.